Below are 21 T cell receptor beta chains sequenced from a single sample in a study of T cell repertoires in cytomegalovirus infection. No cognate antigen is known for these TCRs. In TCRdb, the reads were re-called with MiXCR into one record per CDR3 protein. The table has 70,000 to 85,000 distinct CDR3 sequences, about 37% seen once. This sample comprised CD8+ T cells from cultured PBMCs, obtained from culture after CMV antigen stimulation. The receptors were gathered from a human donor in good health (CMV status not recorded). Some clones in this sample may be carry-over from other donors' samples.

The table lists this clonotype with a few counts. The V and J genes are TRBV5-6 and TRBJ2-7; the D is unclear. The V gene lost 1 base and the J gene lost 6 bases, with 11 bases spanning the gap. The CDR3 sequence is 13 residues long. Germline V gene sequence: CDR1 SGHDT, CDR2 YYEEEE. The CDR3 DNA reads as TGTGCCAGCAGCTTGTTGTCCAGGAGCGAGCAGTACTTC. It is translated as CASSLLSRSEQYF.

This chain joins TRBV7-2 and TRBJ1-1; D unclear. The CDR3 runs to 14 residues. Trimming pared 4 bases from V and 1 base from J, leaving 10 bases between. Germline V gene data show CDR1 as SGHTA and CDR2 as FQGNSA. Written as DNA, the CDR3 is TGTGCCAGCAGCTCTTCTCATACGAACACTGAAGCTTTCTTT. Residues: CASSSSHTNTEAFF.

The gene calls are TRBV6-8 and TRBJ1-1; D may be TRBD1 (5 bases). The V end was cut by 3 bases, the J end by 7 bases, with 15 bases between. Germline lookup yields CDR1 MNHGY and CDR2 SAAAGT. The CDR3 spans 14 residues. The CDR3 DNA sequence: TGTGCCAGCAGTTATGCGACAACAGGAGGTGAAGCTTTCTTT. The encoded protein is CASSYATTGGEAFF.

The chain links TRBV11-3 to TRBJ2-7; 9 bases fit TRBD1. The junction had 10 bases not matched to a gene; V was cut back by 8 bases and J by 2 bases. Germline CDR1 is SGHNT and CDR2 is YENEEA. This CDR3 has 15 amino acids. The CDR3 loop is CASGTRQGGAYEQYF. The CDR3 DNA sequence: TGTGCCAGCGGCACGAGACAGGGGGGCGCCTACGAGCAGTACTTC.

The gene calls are TRBV6-6 and TRBJ1-1; D uncertain. This CDR3 is 12 amino acids long. Trimming removed 5 bases from V and 1 base from J, with 5 bases in between. Germline loops: CDR1 MNHNY, CDR2 SVGAGI (reference sequence). The CDR3 nucleotides read TGTGCCAGCAGTATCGGGAACACTGAAGCTTTCTTT. Translation: CASSIGNTEAFF.

This sequence joins TRBV7-9 and TRBJ2-4; TRBD1 is a possible D gene (6 bases). The germline V gene has CDR1 SEHNR and CDR2 FQNEAQ (reference sequence). V was shortened by 5 bases and J by 9 bases, with 23 bases between the two germline ends. The CDR3 consists of 16 residues. The CDR3: CASSPVRDTYSGIQYF. CDR3 nucleotide sequence: TGTGCCAGCAGCCCGGTTCGGGACACCTACTCTGGCATTCAGTACTTC.

V gene TRBV5-6 combines with J gene TRBJ1-5, with TRBD1 matching over 8 bases. The CDR3 is made up of 18 amino acids. The V and J ends lost 6 bases and 3 bases, in that order; junction bases with no gene match: 17. Germline CDR1 SGHDT, CDR2 YYEEEE. The CDR3, as DNA: TGTGCCAGCAACGGACAGGGCTTAATATCCAACGACAATCAGCCCCAGCATTTT. Protein sequence: CASNGQGLISNDNQPQHF.

The chain carries TRBV29-1 and TRBJ2-2; 11 bases are a match to TRBD2. Losses at the gene ends were 6 bases for V and 0 bases for J; bases not matched to a gene: 9. The CDR3 covers 17 residues. CDR1 is SQVTM, CDR2 ANQGSEA, per germline. The CDR3 DNA follows: TGCAGCGTGAGTTCGGGACTAGCGGAACCGAACACCGGGGAGCTGTTTTTT. This encodes CSVSSGLAEPNTGELFF.

This clonotype was recorded a few times. The rearrangement uses TRBV11-2 and TRBJ2-5, with D perhaps assigned TRBD1 or TRBD2 (5 bases each). Per germline, CDR1 SGHAT and CDR2 FQNNGV. Trimming removed 4 bases at V and 2 bases at J, with 14 bases between. This CDR3 comprises 15 residues. The CDR3, as DNA: TGTGCCAGCAGCTCCGGGGCGGTTAAACAAGAGACCCAGTACTTC. It encodes CASSSGAVKQETQYF.

This clonotype has more than one count but fewer than ten. J is TRBJ2-1 and V is TRBV10-3; 7 nucleotides match TRBD2. The CDR3 runs 16 residues. J gave up 0 bases and V 3 bases, and 5 bases lay outside the gene matches. Germline V gene sequence: CDR1 ENHRY, CDR2 SYGVKD. CDR3 amino acids: CAISDLGGSSYNEQFF. In DNA, the CDR3 is TGTGCCATCAGTGATTTAGGCGGGAGCTCCTACAATGAGCAGTTCTTC.

The chain links TRBV3-1 to TRBJ1-1; tentatively, D is TRBD1 (6 bases). The CDR3 spans 15 residues. Per the germline V gene, CDR1 is LGHDT and CDR2 is YNNKEL (reference sequence). Trimming removed 0 bases from V and 6 bases from J, with 14 bases in between. CDR3 bases: TGTGCCAGCAGCCAAGAGGTAGGGGGACCAGCTGAAGCTTTCTTT. This gives the protein CASSQEVGGPAEAFF.

This clonotype was observed a single time. V is TRBV6-4 and J is TRBJ2-3; TRBD2 agrees at 11 bases. Unmatched junction bases numbered 3, after V lost 2 bases and J lost 2 bases. CDR3 length equals 16 residues. Germline loops: CDR1 MRHNA, CDR2 SNTAGT. CDR3 region: CASSDVAGGSTDTQYF. The CDR3 DNA follows: TGTGCCAGCAGTGACGTAGCGGGGGGGTCCACAGATACGCAGTATTTT.

The CDR3 is CASSYSIDYEQYF. DNA of the CDR3: TGTGCCAGCAGTTACTCGATTGACTACGAGCAGTACTTC. The chain combines TRBV6-5 with TRBJ2-7; D is uncertain. The V end lost 0 bases, the J end lost 3 bases, and 6 bases lay between the germline ends. CDR1 is MNHEY and CDR2 is SVGAGI in the germline V gene. The length of the CDR3 is 13 residues.

V is TRBV7-2 and J is TRBJ1-4; 9 bases match TRBD1. The CDR3 covers 16 residues. V dropped 6 bases and J dropped 8; count of bases not matched to a gene: 13. Looked up from germline, CDR1 is SGHTA and CDR2 is FQGNSA. This CDR3 is CASRRTTGGSGEKLFF. CDR3 DNA: TGTGCCAGCAGGCGTACAACAGGGGGCTCTGGAGAAAAACTGTTTTTT.

This clonotype was counted a few times. This rearrangement joins TRBV6-5 to TRBJ2-3; D unresolved. Germline V gives CDR1 MNHEY, CDR2 SVGAGI. CDR3 length: 16 amino acids. Trimming stripped 6 bases from V and 4 bases from J, with 20 bases between. Here the CDR3 reads CASSLSGYTGPDTQYF. Written as DNA, the CDR3 is TGTGCCAGCAGCTTGTCAGGCTATACGGGCCCAGATACGCAGTATTTT.

The chain is built from TRBV5-1 and TRBJ1-2; D possibly corresponds to TRBD1 (6 bases). Trimming left V 2 bases short and J 5 bases short, with 19 bases between. CDR1 and CDR2 from the germline V gene are SGHRS and YFSETQ. This CDR3 has 16 residues. The CDR3, as DNA: TGCGCCAGCAGCTTCGGGACATCAGAACACAAATATGGCTACACCTTC. Encoded protein: CASSFGTSEHKYGYTF.

The V call is TRBV12-3 or TRBV12-4, the J call TRBJ2-1; no firm D call. The CDR3 loop spans 12 amino acids. The V and J ends lost 6 bases and 6 bases respectively, with 9 bases between them. DNA of the CDR3: TGTGCCAGCAGCCCGTCATTCAATGAGCAGTTCTTC. Residues: CASSPSFNEQFF.

This clonotype was detected a few times. The V gene is TRBV12-3 or TRBV12-4, the J gene TRBJ2-3; 7 nucleotides align to TRBD1. V lost 7 bases to trimming and J lost 2 bases; unmatched junction nucleotides: 6. This CDR3 has 14 residues. The CDR3: CASTETGLTDTQYF. CDR3 bases: TGTGCCAGCACCGAGACAGGGCTCACAGATACGCAGTATTTT.

This clonotype was seen more than once but under ten times. J is TRBJ1-2 and V is TRBV7-8, with 9 bases identical to TRBD1. Per the germline V gene, CDR1 is SGHVS and CDR2 is FQNEAQ. The CDR3 is made up of 15 amino acids. J lost 0 bases, V lost 5 bases, and 4 bases had no gene match. In DNA form, the CDR3 reads TGTGCCAGCAGCCCGGGACAGGGAGCTAACTATGGCTACACCTTC. Protein sequence: CASSPGQGANYGYTF.

This clonotype was counted once. V usage is TRBV10-3 and J usage is TRBJ2-3, with D unresolved. Germline lookup yields CDR1 ENHRY and CDR2 SYGVKD. Trimming removed 10 bases from V and 4 bases from J, with 6 bases in between. This CDR3 is built from 10 residues. This chain's CDR3 is CATAADTQYF. CDR3 bases: TGTGCCACTGCCGCAGATACGCAGTATTTT.

CDR3 protein: CASTGGFHEQYF. In nucleotides, the CDR3 is TGTGCCAGCACCGGGGGGTTTCACGAGCAGTACTTC. V and J are TRBV12-3 or TRBV12-4 and TRBJ2-7, with 7 bases identical to TRBD2. Unmatched junction bases numbered 5, after V lost 7 bases and J lost 5 bases. This CDR3 spans 12 amino acids.